These T cell receptor beta chains were read from a single sample in a study of human T cells and chemical hapten exposure. A single record per CDR3 protein comes from TCRdb applying MiXCR to the RACE reads. The table has 180,000 or so distinct CDR3 sequences, 25% to 35% seen once. The material was whole blood, obtained in connection with sensitization to the hapten diphenylcyclopropenone (DPC). Receptors were obtained from a woman younger than 45 with alopecia areata. Some clones in this sample may be carry-over from other donors' samples. CDR3s include the opening cysteine and the closing phenylalanine or tryptophan. D genes are given only for firm matches. Not every row has a clone size; where given, it reads once, few, many or a size class.

CDR3aa: CASSQTGLPTDTQYF; CDR3nt: TGTGCCAGCAGCCAGACGGGACTTCCCACAGATACGCAGTATTTT; abundance: once; len: 15; v_gene: TRBV3-1; j_gene: TRBJ2-3; d_gene: -
CDR3aa: CASSSPTTMNTEAFF; CDR3nt: TGTGCCAGCAGCTCCCCGACGACCATGAACACTGAAGCTTTCTTT; abundance: once; len: 15; v_gene: TRBV5-4; j_gene: TRBJ1-1; d_gene: -
CDR3aa: CASTGGGGGKLFF; CDR3nt: TGTGCCAGCACAGGCGGAGGAGGTGGAAAACTGTTTTTT; abundance: -; len: 13; v_gene: TRBV25-1; j_gene: TRBJ1-4; d_gene: -
CDR3aa: CASSSTQGRIYEQYF; CDR3nt: TGTGCCAGCAGCTCAACCCAGGGACGGATCTACGAGCAGTACTTC; abundance: -; len: 15; v_gene: TRBV11-1; j_gene: TRBJ2-7; d_gene: -
CDR3aa: CSARDQSGYTETQYF; CDR3nt: TGCAGTGCTAGAGATCAGTCAGGGTACACAGAGACCCAGTACTTC; abundance: -; len: 15; v_gene: TRBV20-1; j_gene: TRBJ2-5; d_gene: -
CDR3aa: CARMGGTGELFF; CDR3nt: TGTGCCAGGATGGGGGGGACCGGGGAGCTGTTTTTT; abundance: -; len: 12; v_gene: TRBV2; j_gene: TRBJ2-2; d_gene: TRBD2
CDR3aa: CASSTAQTVNTEAFF; CDR3nt: TGCGCCAGCAGCACCGCCCAGACGGTGAACACTGAAGCTTTCTTT; abundance: few; len: 15; v_gene: TRBV5-1; j_gene: TRBJ1-1; d_gene: -
CDR3aa: CVSSTPREGSRGYTF; CDR3nt: TGTGTCAGCAGCACCCCCCGTGAAGGGTCGAGGGGCTACACCTTC; abundance: -; len: 15; v_gene: TRBV28; j_gene: TRBJ1-2; d_gene: -
CDR3aa: CSAPPRGGHTDTQYF; CDR3nt: TGCAGTGCTCCACCGAGGGGGGGACATACAGATACGCAGTATTTT; abundance: -; len: 15; v_gene: TRBV20-1; j_gene: TRBJ2-3; d_gene: -
CDR3aa: CASSFGQTGVYGYTF; CDR3nt: TGCGCCAGCAGCTTTGGACAGACAGGAGTCTATGGCTACACCTTC; abundance: -; len: 15; v_gene: TRBV5-1; j_gene: TRBJ1-2; d_gene: -
CDR3aa: CAISEEVGGHQDF; CDR3nt: TGTGCCATCAGTGAGGAGGTGGGGGGACATCAGGACTTC; abundance: -; len: 13; v_gene: TRBV10-3; j_gene: TRBJ2-7; d_gene: -
CDR3aa: CASSPGTSGRLETQYF; CDR3nt: TGTGCCAGCAGCCCAGGGACTAGCGGGAGGTTAGAGACCCAGTACTTC; abundance: -; len: 16; v_gene: TRBV11-2; j_gene: TRBJ2-5; d_gene: TRBD2
CDR3aa: CATTQGGRNQPQHF; CDR3nt: TGTGCCACCACCCAAGGTGGGCGCAATCAGCCCCAGCATTTT; abundance: -; len: 14; v_gene: TRBV24-1; j_gene: TRBJ1-5; d_gene: -
CDR3aa: CASSGGTVQETQYF; CDR3nt: TGTGCCAGCTCGGGAGGGACCGTCCAAGAGACCCAGTACTTC; abundance: few; len: 14; v_gene: TRBV18; j_gene: TRBJ2-5; d_gene: TRBD2
CDR3aa: CSAPYLAGGGVREQFF; CDR3nt: TGCAGTGCCCCGTACCTAGCGGGAGGAGGGGTGCGGGAGCAGTTCTTC; abundance: -; len: 16; v_gene: TRBV20-1; j_gene: TRBJ2-1; d_gene: TRBD2
CDR3aa: CASTRGDGYTF; CDR3nt: TGTGCCAGTACCAGGGGGGATGGCTACACCTTC; abundance: -; len: 11; v_gene: TRBV19; j_gene: TRBJ1-2; d_gene: TRBD1
CDR3aa: CATSREVGETQYF; CDR3nt: TGTGCCACCAGCAGAGAAGTCGGGGAGACCCAGTACTTC; abundance: -; len: 13; v_gene: TRBV15; j_gene: TRBJ2-5; d_gene: -
CDR3aa: CASSSTGIGTGELFF; CDR3nt: TGTGCCAGCAGCTCAACAGGGATTGGCACCGGGGAGCTGTTTTTT; abundance: -; len: 15; v_gene: TRBV11-3; j_gene: TRBJ2-2; d_gene: -
CDR3aa: CASSQSTGADTQYF; CDR3nt: TGCGCCAGCAGCCAAAGTACAGGGGCAGATACGCAGTATTTT; abundance: -; len: 14; v_gene: TRBV4-3; j_gene: TRBJ2-3; d_gene: TRBD1
CDR3aa: CSASPVSSYNEQFF; CDR3nt: TGCAGTGCTAGTCCCGTCAGCTCCTACAATGAGCAGTTCTTC; abundance: -; len: 14; v_gene: TRBV20-1; j_gene: TRBJ2-1; d_gene: -
CDR3aa: CSVDRRQGTFKSYNEQFF; CDR3nt: TGCAGCGTTGATCGGCGACAGGGGACCTTTAAATCCTACAATGAGCAGTTCTTC; abundance: -; len: 18; v_gene: TRBV29-1; j_gene: TRBJ2-1; d_gene: TRBD1
CDR3aa: CATYTLTGAMWGTRSRGPYNEQFF; CDR3nt: TGTGCCACCTACACCCTGACAGGTGCGATGTGGGGGACTAGGAGTCGGGGTCCCTACAATGAGCAGTTCTTC; abundance: -; len: 24; v_gene: TRBV6-2/TRBV6-3; j_gene: TRBJ2-1; d_gene: TRBD2
CDR3aa: CASRRANQGGEAFF; CDR3nt: TGTGCCAGCAGAAGGGCAAATCAGGGGGGCGAAGCTTTCTTT; abundance: few; len: 14; v_gene: TRBV6-1; j_gene: TRBJ1-1; d_gene: TRBD1
CDR3aa: CASREGGGTEAFF; CDR3nt: TGTGCCAGCAGGGAGGGAGGGGGCACTGAAGCTTTCTTT; abundance: -; len: 13; v_gene: TRBV2; j_gene: TRBJ1-1; d_gene: -
CDR3aa: CASSFPSEPQHF; CDR3nt: TGTGCCAGCAGTTTTCCGTCTGAGCCCCAGCATTTT; abundance: -; len: 12; v_gene: TRBV12-3/TRBV12-4; j_gene: TRBJ1-5; d_gene: -
CDR3aa: CASSQEHRNQPQHF; CDR3nt: TGTGCCAGCAGCCAAGAGCACAGGAATCAGCCCCAGCATTTT; abundance: few; len: 14; v_gene: TRBV4-2; j_gene: TRBJ1-5; d_gene: -
CDR3aa: CASALGDGYTGELFF; CDR3nt: TGTGCCAGCGCCCTGGGAGATGGGTACACCGGGGAGCTGTTTTTT; abundance: few; len: 15; v_gene: TRBV6-2/TRBV6-3; j_gene: TRBJ2-2; d_gene: -
CDR3aa: CASSLTGTGDNYGYTF; CDR3nt: TGTGCCAGCAGCTTAACCGGGACAGGGGATAACTATGGCTACACCTTC; abundance: many; len: 16; v_gene: TRBV7-3; j_gene: TRBJ1-2; d_gene: TRBD1
CDR3aa: CASSFEGASSNEQFF; CDR3nt: TGTGCCAGCAGCTTTGAGGGGGCGTCGAGCAATGAGCAGTTCTTC; abundance: once; len: 15; v_gene: TRBV5-5; j_gene: TRBJ2-1; d_gene: TRBD1
CDR3aa: CASSFEGARAAGELFF; CDR3nt: TGTGCCAGCAGCTTTGAGGGGGCTCGAGCGGCCGGGGAGCTGTTTTTT; abundance: many; len: 16; v_gene: TRBV11-1; j_gene: TRBJ2-2; d_gene: TRBD1
CDR3aa: CASSFVATETQYF; CDR3nt: TGTGCCAGCAGTTTTGTCGCGACGGAGACCCAGTACTTC; abundance: once; len: 13; v_gene: TRBV28; j_gene: TRBJ2-5; d_gene: -
CDR3aa: CSARDVAGGGEQFF; CDR3nt: TGCAGTGCTAGAGACGTAGCGGGGGGTGGTGAGCAGTTCTTC; abundance: -; len: 14; v_gene: TRBV20-1; j_gene: TRBJ2-1; d_gene: TRBD2
CDR3aa: CAISPTGTLWTGELFF; CDR3nt: TGTGCCATCAGCCCAACCGGGACTTTATGGACCGGGGAGCTGTTTTTT; abundance: -; len: 16; v_gene: TRBV10-3; j_gene: TRBJ2-2; d_gene: -